A selection of T cell receptor beta chains follows, all from one sample in a study of blood T cell dynamics during melanoma immunotherapy. Method: immunoSEQ multiplex PCR; TCRdb's copy keeps in-frame clones and lacks some. Here the sample spans a few thousand clones, roughly 97% being singletons. The sample consisted of effector memory CD8+ T cells from blood, taken from a patient treated with checkpoint blockade. These receptors were obtained from a human donor with melanoma. CDR3s include the opening cysteine and the closing phenylalanine or tryptophan. The D gene is left open where the match is weak. The size entry is marked missing in some rows and otherwise reads once, few, many or a size class.

>NA|TRBJ1-5|TRBV5-6|NA
TGTGCCAGCAGCTTGGCCGTGGGTGGGGGCAATCAGCCCCAGCATTTT
CASSLAVGGGNQPQHF
>NA|TRBJ2-7|TRBV5-1|NA
TGCGCCAGCAGCTGGGACGGAACCTACGAGCAGTACTTC
CASSWDGTYEQYF
>NA|TRBJ2-7|TRBV2|TRBD1
TGTGCCAGCATTACGGGCGGGCCAGGGGGCCCCTACGAGCAGTACTTC
CASITGGPGGPYEQYF
>once|TRBJ2-1|TRBV7-9|NA
TGTGCCAGCAGCTCCAGGGCGGACTACAATGAGCAGTTCTTC
CASSSRADYNEQFF
>NA|TRBJ2-1|TRBV4-3|TRBD2
TGCGCCAGCAGCCCGACTAGCGGGAGGGCCAATGAGCAGTTCTTC
CASSPTSGRANEQFF
>NA|TRBJ2-3|TRBV13|NA
TGTGCCAGCAGCTTAAGGGTACTCCCAAATACGCAGTATTTT
CASSLRVLPNTQYF
>NA|TRBJ2-1|TRBV13|NA
TGTGCCAGCAGCGCTATAGCGGAGAGCTCCTACAATGAGCAGTTCTTC
CASSAIAESSYNEQFF
>NA|TRBJ1-2|TRBV7-9|NA
TGTGCCAGCAGCTTAGGTATATCGGACAGCAATTTTTATAGCTATGGCTACACCTTC
CASSLGISDSNFYSYGYTF
>NA|TRBJ1-3|TRBV19|NA
TGTGCCAGTAGTGTCGACACCTTTCTCTCTGGAAACACCATATATTTT
CASSVDTFLSGNTIYF
>NA|TRBJ2-7|TRBV7-9|NA
TGTGCCAGCAGCCGCGGGGACGGTGGATACGAGCAGTACTTC
CASSRGDGGYEQYF
>NA|TRBJ2-2|TRBV27|TRBD1
TGTGCCAGCACCCGGACAGGGGGGTACACCGGGGAGCTGTTTTTT
CASTRTGGYTGELFF
>NA|TRBJ1-5|TRBV19|NA
TGTGCCAGTAGTATCCCTCGTTGGGTCGGAAATCAGCCCCAGCATTTT
CASSIPRWVGNQPQHF
>NA|TRBJ2-7|TRBV6-5|TRBD2
TGTGCCAGCAGTTACTCCGGACTAGTTGACGAGCAGTACTTC
CASSYSGLVDEQYF
>NA|TRBJ2-7|TRBV4-2|TRBD2
TGTGCCAGCAGCCAAGATAGTGGAGCGGGAGTACGAAACGAGCAGTACTTC
CASSQDSGAGVRNEQYF
>NA|TRBJ2-1|TRBV29-1|TRBD2
TGCAGCGCCGGCAGGACTAGCGGGAGACATGAGCAGTTCTTC
CSAGRTSGRHEQFF